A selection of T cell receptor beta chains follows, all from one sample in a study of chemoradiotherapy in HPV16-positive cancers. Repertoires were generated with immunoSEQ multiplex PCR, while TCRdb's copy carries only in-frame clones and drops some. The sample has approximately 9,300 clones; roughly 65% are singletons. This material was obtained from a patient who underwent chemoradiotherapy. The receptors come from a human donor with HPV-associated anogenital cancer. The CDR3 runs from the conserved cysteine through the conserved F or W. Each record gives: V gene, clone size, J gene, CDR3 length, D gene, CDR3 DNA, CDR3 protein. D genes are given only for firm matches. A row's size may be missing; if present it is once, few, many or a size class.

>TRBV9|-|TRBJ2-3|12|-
TGTGCCAGTGGTCCCAACACAGATACGCAGTATTTT
CASGPNTDTQYF
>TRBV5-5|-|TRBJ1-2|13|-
TGTGCCAGCAGCCCCGGCCCGGGCTATGGCTACACCTTC
CASSPGPGYGYTF
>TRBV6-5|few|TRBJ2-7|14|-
TGTGCCAGCAGAAGGACGGCCGATTCCTACGAGCAGTACTTC
CASRRTADSYEQYF
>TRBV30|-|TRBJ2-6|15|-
TGTGCCTGGAGACGGACGGCCCTCTGGGCCAACGTCCTGACTTTC
CAWRRTALWANVLTF
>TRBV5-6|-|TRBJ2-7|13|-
TGTGCCAGCAGCTTTGGTGGGGGGAGCGAGCAGTACTTC
CASSFGGGSEQYF
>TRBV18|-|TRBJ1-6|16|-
TGTGCCAGCTCACCAGTGCTGGCAGTATATAATTCACCCCTCCACTTT
CASSPVLAVYNSPLHF
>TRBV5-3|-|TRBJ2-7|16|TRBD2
TGTGCCAGAAGGGGGACTAGCGGGACCACGTCGGGCGAGCAGTACTTC
CARRGTSGTTSGEQYF
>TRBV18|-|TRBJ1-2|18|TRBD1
TGTGCCAGCTCGTCCGCAGGGGGCAAACTCCTCGCTAACTATGGCTACACCTTC
CASSSAGGKLLANYGYTF
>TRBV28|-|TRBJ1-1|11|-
TGTGCCAGCACCTCTAACACTGAAGCTTTCTTT
CASTSNTEAFF
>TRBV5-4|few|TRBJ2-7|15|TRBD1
TGTGCCAGCAGCGAACCGGGACAGGGGACCCACGAGCAGTACTTC
CASSEPGQGTHEQYF
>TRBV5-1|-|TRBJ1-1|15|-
TGCGCCAGCAGCTGGGCCGCCGGGTCTCTCACTGAAGCTTTCTTT
CASSWAAGSLTEAFF
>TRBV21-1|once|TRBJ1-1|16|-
TGTGCCAGCAGCCTACGATGGACAGGGGGCGCTTTTGAAGCTTTCTTT
CASSLRWTGGAFEAFF
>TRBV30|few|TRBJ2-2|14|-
TGTGCCTGGAGTAAGGGCGCAGGGGCCAGGGAGCTGTTTTTT
CAWSKGAGARELFF
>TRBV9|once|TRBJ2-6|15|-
TGTGCCAGCAGCCCTCATAGGGTTCAGTTAAACGTCCTGACTTTC
CASSPHRVQLNVLTF
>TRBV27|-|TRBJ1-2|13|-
TGTGCCAGCAGTTTACCAGATCCCTATGGCTACACCTTC
CASSLPDPYGYTF
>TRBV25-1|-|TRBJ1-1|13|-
TGTGCCAGCAGGGAGGGTCCGAACACTGAAGCTTTCTTT
CASREGPNTEAFF
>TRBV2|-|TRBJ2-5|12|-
TGTGCCAGCAGGGTAGGCCAAGAGACCCAGTACTTC
CASRVGQETQYF
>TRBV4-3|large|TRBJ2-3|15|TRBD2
TGCGCCAGCAGCCCGTCCGGGGGGGGAACAGATACGCAGTATTTT
CASSPSGGGTDTQYF
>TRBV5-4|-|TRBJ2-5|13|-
TGTGCCAGCAGCGGCGGACAGCAAGAGACCCAGTACTTC
CASSGGQQETQYF
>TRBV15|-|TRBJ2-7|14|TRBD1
TGTGCCACCAGCAACCACGGGACAGTTTACGAGCAGTACTTC
CATSNHGTVYEQYF
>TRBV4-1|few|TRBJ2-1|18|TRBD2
TGCGCCAGCAGCCAAGATTCACTAGCGGGGGGCTCCTACAATGAGCAGTTCTTC
CASSQDSLAGGSYNEQFF
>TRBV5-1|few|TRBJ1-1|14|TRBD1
TGCGCCAGCAGCTCTGGACAGGTGAACACTGAAGCTTTCTTT
CASSSGQVNTEAFF